This paragraph reports one TCR beta chain. Its antigen is unknown. The entry originates in a study of cytomegalovirus exposure and HLA in healthy donors. Regarding the study as a whole: Most subjects had HLA-A and HLA-B alleles reportedly predicted accurately by TCR beta sequences. The study put 150 or so TCR beta chains on its list as cytomegalovirus-associated.

Germline V gene data show CDR1 as MGHDK and CDR2 as SYGVNS. V lost 3 bases and J lost 3, with 12 bases in between. CDR3 length equals 15 residues. 13 Jbeta primers and 60 Vbeta primers were used for the PCR. Clones were sequenced by immunoSEQ multiplex PCR, and TCRdb holds only the in-frame ones, with some missing. The sample lists roughly 83,000 clones; about 69% were seen once. The sample consisted of PBMCs. This clonotype was obtained from a man in his sixties in good health and CMV-seronegative. The chain combines TRBV25-1 with TRBJ1-3, with D perhaps matching TRBD1 (5 bases). The CDR3 spells CASSEPGGDGNTIYF. In DNA, the CDR3 is TGTGCCAGCAGTGAGCCGGGGGGGGATGGAAACACCATATATTTT. Full variable domain (remainder filled in from reference TRBV25-1 and TRBJ1-3): EADIYQTPRYLVIGTGKKITLECSQTMGHDKMYWYQQDPGMELHLIHYSYGVNSTEKGDLSSESTVSRIRTEHFPLTLESARPSHTSQYLCASSEPGGDGNTIYFGEGSWLTVV.